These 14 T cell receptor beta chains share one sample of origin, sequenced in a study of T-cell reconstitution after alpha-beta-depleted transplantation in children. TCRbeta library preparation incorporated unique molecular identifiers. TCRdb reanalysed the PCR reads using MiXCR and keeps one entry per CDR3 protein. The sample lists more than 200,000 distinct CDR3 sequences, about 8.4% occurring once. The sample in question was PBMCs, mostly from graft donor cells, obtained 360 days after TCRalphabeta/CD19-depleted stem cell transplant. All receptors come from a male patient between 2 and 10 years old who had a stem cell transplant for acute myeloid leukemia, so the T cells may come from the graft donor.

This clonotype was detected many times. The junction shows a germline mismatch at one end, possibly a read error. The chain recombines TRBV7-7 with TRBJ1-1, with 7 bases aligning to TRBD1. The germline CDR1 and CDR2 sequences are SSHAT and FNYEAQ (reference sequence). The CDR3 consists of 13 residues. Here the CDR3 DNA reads TGTGCTAGCAGCACAGGGGAGAACACTGAAGCTTTCTTT. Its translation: CASSTGENTEAFF.

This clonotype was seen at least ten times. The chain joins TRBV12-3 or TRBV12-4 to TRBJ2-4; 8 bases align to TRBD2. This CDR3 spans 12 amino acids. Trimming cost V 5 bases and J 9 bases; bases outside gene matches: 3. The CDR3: CASSPGGVIQYF. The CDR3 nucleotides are TGTGCCAGCAGTCCCGGGGGGGTCATTCAGTACTTC.

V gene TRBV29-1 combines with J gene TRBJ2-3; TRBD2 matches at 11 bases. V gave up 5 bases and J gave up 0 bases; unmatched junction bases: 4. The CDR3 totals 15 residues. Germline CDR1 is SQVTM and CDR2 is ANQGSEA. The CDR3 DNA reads TGCAGCGTTTTAGGGACTAGCGGAAGCACAGATACGCAGTATTTT. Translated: CSVLGTSGSTDTQYF.

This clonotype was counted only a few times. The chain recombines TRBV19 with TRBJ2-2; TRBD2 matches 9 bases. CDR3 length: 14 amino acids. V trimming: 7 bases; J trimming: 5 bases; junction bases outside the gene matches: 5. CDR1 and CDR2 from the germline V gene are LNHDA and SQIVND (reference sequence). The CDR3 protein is CASKAGGKTGELFF. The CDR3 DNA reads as TGTGCCAGTAAAGCGGGAGGAAAGACCGGGGAGCTGTTTTTT.

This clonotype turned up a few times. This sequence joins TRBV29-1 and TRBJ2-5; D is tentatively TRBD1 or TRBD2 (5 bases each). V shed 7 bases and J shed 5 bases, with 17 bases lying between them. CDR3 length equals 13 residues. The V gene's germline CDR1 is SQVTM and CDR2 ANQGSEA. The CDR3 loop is CSDRDPRWETQYF. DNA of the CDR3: TGCAGCGACCGGGACCCTAGGTGGGAGACCCAGTACTTC.

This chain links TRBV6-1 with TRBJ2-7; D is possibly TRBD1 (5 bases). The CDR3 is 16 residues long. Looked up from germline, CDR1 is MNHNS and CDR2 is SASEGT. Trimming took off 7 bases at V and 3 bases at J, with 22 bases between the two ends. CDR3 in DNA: TGTGCCAGCACTCCAAGTAGTGAAGGGGTAGTCTACGAGCAGTACTTC. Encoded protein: CASTPSSEGVVYEQYF.

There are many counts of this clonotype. CDR3 amino acids: CSASKDRGDTQYF. CDR3 DNA: TGCAGTGCTTCGAAGGACCGCGGAGATACGCAGTATTTT. The rearrangement links TRBV20-1 to TRBJ2-3; D is unclear. The CDR3 is 13 residues long. Trimming stripped 5 bases from V and 5 bases from J, with 14 bases between. CDR1 and CDR2 (germline): DFQATT, SNEGSKA (reference sequence).

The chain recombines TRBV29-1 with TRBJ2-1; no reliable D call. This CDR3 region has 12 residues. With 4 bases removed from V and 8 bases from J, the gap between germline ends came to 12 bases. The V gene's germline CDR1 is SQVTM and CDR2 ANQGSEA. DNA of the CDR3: TGCAGCGTTGGTGAGGCTTTATATGAGCAGTTCTTC. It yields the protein CSVGEALYEQFF.

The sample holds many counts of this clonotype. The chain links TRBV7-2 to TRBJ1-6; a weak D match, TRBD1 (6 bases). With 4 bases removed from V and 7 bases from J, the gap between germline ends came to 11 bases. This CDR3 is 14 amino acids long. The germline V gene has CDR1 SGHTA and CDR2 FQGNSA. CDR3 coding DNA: TGTGCCAGCAGCTCGGGTCAGGGGAATTCACCCCTCCACTTT. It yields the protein CASSSGQGNSPLHF.

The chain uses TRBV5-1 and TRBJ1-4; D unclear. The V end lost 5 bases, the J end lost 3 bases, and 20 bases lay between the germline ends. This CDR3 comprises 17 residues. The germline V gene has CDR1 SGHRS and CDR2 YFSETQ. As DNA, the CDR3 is TGCGCCAGCAGTCCTCAACCGATTAATGTAGCTAATGAAAAACTGTTTTTT. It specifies CASSPQPINVANEKLFF.

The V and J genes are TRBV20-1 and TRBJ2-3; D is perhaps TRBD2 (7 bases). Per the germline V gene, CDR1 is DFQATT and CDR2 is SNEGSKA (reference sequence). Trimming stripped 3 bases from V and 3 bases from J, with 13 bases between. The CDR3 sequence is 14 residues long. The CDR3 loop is CSASNGGLTDTQYF. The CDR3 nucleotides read TGCAGTGCTAGTAACGGGGGGCTTACAGATACGCAGTATTTT.

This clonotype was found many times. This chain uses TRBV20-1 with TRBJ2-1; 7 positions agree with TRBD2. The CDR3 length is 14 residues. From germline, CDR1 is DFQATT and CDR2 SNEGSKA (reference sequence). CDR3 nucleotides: TGCAGCGGAATGGGGGGGGACCTGAACAATGAGCAGTTCTTC. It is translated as CSGMGGDLNNEQFF.

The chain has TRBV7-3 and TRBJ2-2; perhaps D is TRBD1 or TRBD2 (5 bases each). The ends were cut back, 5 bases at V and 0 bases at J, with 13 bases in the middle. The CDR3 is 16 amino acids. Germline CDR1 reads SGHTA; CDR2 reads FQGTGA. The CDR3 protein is CASSPNRGSNTGELFF. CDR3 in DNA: TGTGCCAGCAGCCCCAATCGGGGCTCGAACACCGGGGAGCTGTTTTTT.

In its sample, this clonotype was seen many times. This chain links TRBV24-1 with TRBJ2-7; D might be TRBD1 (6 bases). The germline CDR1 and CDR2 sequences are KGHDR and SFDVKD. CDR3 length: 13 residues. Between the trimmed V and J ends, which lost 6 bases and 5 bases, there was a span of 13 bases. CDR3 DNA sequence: TGTGCCACCAGTACAGGGAGAGGTGACGAGCAGTACTTC. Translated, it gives CATSTGRGDEQYF.